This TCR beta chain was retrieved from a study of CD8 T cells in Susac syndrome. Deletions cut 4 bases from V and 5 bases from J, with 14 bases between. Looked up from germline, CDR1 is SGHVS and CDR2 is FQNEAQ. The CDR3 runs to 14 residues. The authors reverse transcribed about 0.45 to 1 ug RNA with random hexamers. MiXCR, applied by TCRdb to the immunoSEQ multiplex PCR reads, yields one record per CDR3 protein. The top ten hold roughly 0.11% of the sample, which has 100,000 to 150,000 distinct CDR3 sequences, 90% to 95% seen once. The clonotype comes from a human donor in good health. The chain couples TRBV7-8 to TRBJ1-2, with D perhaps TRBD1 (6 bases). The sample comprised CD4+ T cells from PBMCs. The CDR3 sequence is CASSSNRGAYGYTF. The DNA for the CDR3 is TGTGCCAGCAGCTCCAACCGGGGGGCGTATGGCTACACCTTC.